This TCR beta chain was documented in a study of T cells in narcolepsy. The study, taken as a whole, reports: Comparing one patient's CSF and blood CD4+ clonotypes highlighted HCRT- and TRIB2-specific autoreactive clonotypes. Blood of same and different patients, but not healthy controls, reportedly held recurring autoreactive clonotypes.

Sequencing was performed with immunoSEQ multiplex PCR; in TCRdb, only in-frame clones are kept and a portion is missing. The table shows about 40,000 clones, with roughly 88% occurring only once. On this clone: Its antigen is not identified.

This CDR3 is built from 13 residues. CDR1 and CDR2 (germline): SNHLY, FYNNEI. V lost 0 bases, J lost 8 bases, and 3 bases stayed unmatched. The clonotype comes from a human donor with narcolepsy. Specimen: CD45RA- memory CD4+ T cells from PBMCs. The chain couples TRBV2 to TRBJ1-1, with 7 bases identical to TRBD1. The CDR3 region is CASSEAETGEAFF. The DNA for the CDR3 is TGTGCCAGCAGTGAAGCGGAGACAGGGGAAGCTTTCTTT. Drawing the rest from reference TRBV2 and TRBJ1-1, the complete variable domain is EPEVTQTPSHQVTQMGQEVILRCVPISNHLYFYWYRQILGQKVEFLVSFYNNEISEKSEIFDDQFSVERPDGSNFTLKIRSTKLEDSAMYFCASSEAETGEAFFGQGTRLTVV.